Reported below is one T cell receptor beta chain. The antigen remains undetermined. Regarding time point: cycle 4 day 1 (C4D1), after around six weeks of nivolumab. Each patient experienced a relapse that followed autologous stem cell transplantation, and brentuximab vedotin exposure varied. Classification of best responses gave complete response, partial response or progressive disease. V lost 4 bases and J 7 bases, leaving 16 bases between the germline ends. In germline, CDR1 is GTSNPN, CDR2 SVGIG (reference sequence). There are 14 residues in the CDR3. Only in-frame clones appear in the TCRdb table, and some are missing; sequencing was by immunoSEQ multiplex PCR. The table shows about 44,000 clones, with 60% to 70% occurring only once. This specimen comes from a study of PD-1 blockade in classical Hodgkin lymphoma. Overall study results and limits: With CD4+ cells, TCR diversity rose significantly by C4D1, but not with CD8+ cells.

Here the sequenced sample was peripheral blood mononuclear cells (PBMCs), taken before the fourth cycle of nivolumab. The TCR sequence derives from a human donor with classical Hodgkin lymphoma. The chain links TRBV30 to TRBJ1-4, with TRBD1 as a possible D gene (6 bases). The CDR3 DNA is TGTGCCTGGATCCCCAGGGGCCTTAGTGAAAAACTGTTTTTT. It encodes CAWIPRGLSEKLFF.